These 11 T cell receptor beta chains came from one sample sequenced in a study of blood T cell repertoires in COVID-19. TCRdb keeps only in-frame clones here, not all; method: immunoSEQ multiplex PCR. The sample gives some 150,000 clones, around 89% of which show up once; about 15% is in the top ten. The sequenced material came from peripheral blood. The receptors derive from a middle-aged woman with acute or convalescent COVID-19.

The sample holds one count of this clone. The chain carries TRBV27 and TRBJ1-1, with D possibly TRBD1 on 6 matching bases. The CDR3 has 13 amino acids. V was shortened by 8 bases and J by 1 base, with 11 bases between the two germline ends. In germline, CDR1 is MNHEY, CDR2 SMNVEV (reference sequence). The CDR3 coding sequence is TGTGCCAGCGGTCTGACAGGGAACACTGAAGCTTTCTTT. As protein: CASGLTGNTEAFF.

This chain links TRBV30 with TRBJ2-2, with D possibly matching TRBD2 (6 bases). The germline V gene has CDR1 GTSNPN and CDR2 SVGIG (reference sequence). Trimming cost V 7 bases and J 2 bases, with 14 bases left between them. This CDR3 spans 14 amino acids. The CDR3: CASTPRDNTGELFF. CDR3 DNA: TGTGCCTCTACGCCGCGGGACAACACCGGGGAGCTGTTTTTT.

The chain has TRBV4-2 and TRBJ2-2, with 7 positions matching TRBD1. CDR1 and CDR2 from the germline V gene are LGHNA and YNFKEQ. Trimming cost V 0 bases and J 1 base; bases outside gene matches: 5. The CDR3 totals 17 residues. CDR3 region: CASSQDNRGRNTGELFF. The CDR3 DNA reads TGTGCCAGCAGCCAAGATAATAGGGGGCGGAACACCGGGGAGCTGTTTTTT.

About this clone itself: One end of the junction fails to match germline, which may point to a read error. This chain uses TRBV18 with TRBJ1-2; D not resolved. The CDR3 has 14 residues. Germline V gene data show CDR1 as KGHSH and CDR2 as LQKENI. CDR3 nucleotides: TGTGCCAGCTCACCACCGCTAGAGGGTGATGGCTTCACCTTC. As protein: CASSPPLEGDGFTF.

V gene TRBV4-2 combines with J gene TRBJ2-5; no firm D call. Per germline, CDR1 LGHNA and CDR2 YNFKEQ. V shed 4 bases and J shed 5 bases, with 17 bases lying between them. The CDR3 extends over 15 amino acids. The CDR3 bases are TGTGCCAGCAGCCCATCGGGTGACGGCGCGGAGACCCAGTACTTC. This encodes CASSPSGDGAETQYF.

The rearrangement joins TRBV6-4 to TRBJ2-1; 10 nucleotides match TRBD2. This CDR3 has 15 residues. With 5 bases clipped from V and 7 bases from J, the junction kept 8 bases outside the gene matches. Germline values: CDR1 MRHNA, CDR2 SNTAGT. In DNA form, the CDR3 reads TGTGCCAGCAGTACAAGCGGGGGGGCTGGGAATGAGCAGTTCTTC. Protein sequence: CASSTSGGAGNEQFF.

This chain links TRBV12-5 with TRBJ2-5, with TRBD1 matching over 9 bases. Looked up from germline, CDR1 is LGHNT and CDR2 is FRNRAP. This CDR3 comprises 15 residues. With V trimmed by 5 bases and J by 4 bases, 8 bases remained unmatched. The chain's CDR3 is CASGKTGQGLETQYF. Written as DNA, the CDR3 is TGTGCTAGTGGTAAAACGGGACAGGGATTAGAGACCCAGTACTTC.

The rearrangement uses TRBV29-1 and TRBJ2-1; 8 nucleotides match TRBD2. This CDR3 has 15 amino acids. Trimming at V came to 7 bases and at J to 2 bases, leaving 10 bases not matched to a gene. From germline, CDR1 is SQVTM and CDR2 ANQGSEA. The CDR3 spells CSGATSAGPYNEQFF. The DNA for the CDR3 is TGCAGCGGAGCGACTAGCGCAGGGCCCTACAATGAGCAGTTCTTC.

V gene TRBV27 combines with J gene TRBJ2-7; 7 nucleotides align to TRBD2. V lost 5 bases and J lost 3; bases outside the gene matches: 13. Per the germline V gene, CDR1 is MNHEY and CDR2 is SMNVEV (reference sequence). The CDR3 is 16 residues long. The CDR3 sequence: CASSPLSWEGRYEQYF. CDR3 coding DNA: TGTGCCAGCAGTCCCCTTTCGTGGGAGGGCCGCTACGAGCAGTACTTC.

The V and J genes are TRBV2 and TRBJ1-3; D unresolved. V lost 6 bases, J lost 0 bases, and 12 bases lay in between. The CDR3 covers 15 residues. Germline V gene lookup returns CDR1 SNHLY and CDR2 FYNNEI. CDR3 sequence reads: CASSINPGSGNTIYF. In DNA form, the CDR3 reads TGTGCCAGCAGCATAAACCCAGGCTCTGGAAACACCATATATTTT.

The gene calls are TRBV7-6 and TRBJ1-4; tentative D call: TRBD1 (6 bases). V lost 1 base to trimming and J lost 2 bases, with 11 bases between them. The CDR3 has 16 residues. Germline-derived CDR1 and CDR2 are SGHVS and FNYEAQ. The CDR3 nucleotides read TGTGCCAGCAGCTTAGGAGGGGGAACGACTAATGAAAAACTGTTTTTT. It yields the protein CASSLGGGTTNEKLFF. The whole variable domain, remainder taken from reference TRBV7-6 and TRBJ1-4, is GAGVSQSPRYKVTKRGQDVALRCDPISGHVSLYWYRQALGQGPEFLTYFNYEAQQDKSGLPNDRFSAERPEGSISTLTIQRTEQRDSAMYRCASSLGGGTTNEKLFFGSGTQLSVL.